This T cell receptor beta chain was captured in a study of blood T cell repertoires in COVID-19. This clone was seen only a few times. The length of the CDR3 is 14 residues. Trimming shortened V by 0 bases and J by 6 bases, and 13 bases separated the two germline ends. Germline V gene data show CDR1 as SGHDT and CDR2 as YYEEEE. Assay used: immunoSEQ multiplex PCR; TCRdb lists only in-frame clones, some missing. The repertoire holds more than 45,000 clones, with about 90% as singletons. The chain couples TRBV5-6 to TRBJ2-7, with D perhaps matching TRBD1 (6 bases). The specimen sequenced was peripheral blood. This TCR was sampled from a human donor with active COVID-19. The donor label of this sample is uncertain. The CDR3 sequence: CASSLDREYSEQYF. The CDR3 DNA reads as TGTGCCAGCAGCTTGGACAGGGAGTATAGCGAGCAGTACTTC.